This T cell receptor beta chain emerged from a study of T cells in Graves' hyperthyroidism and ophthalmopathy. Study observations and caveats: A model of 13 V-J features distinguished ophthalmopathy from stable hyperthyroidism. A median about 6 months before onset, the model predicted ophthalmopathy.

Clinical symptoms, serum thyroxine, TRAb, thyroid ultrasound and orbital computed tomography established diagnosis. Fresh peripheral blood, 8 to 10 ml, was the source of the PBMCs. It was RNA transcripts that yielded the amplified TCR beta CDR3 regions. Researchers ran a first-round RT-PCR on the TCR CDR3 using the HTBI primer set. TCRdb re-called the multiplex PCR reads through MiXCR, storing one row per CDR3 protein. The data show about 96,000 distinct CDR3 sequences, around 50% seen once. A remark on this clonotype: Its antigen is still unknown.

This clonotype was sampled from a woman aged 35 to 49 with Graves' hyperthyroidism. The sequencing sample was made of blood.

The CDR3 DNA sequence: TGCGCCAGCAGCAGCCAAGCCGGCGGGGGGGCCCTAAACACCGGGGAGCTGTTTTTT. It translates to CASSSQAGGGALNTGELFF. This chain uses TRBV5-1 with TRBJ2-2; 9 nucleotides align to TRBD2. Per germline, CDR1 SGHRS and CDR2 YFSETQ. This CDR3 is built from 19 residues. V lost 4 bases to trimming and J lost 2 bases; unmatched junction nucleotides: 15.